Presented here are 5 T cell receptor beta chains from one specimen sequenced in a study of blood T cell repertoires in COVID-19. The protocol was immunoSEQ multiplex PCR, while the TCRdb copy is restricted to in-frame clones and leaves out a portion. The sample has roughly 430,000 clones, approximately 88% seen once. The specimen was PBMCs or T cells enriched from blood (not recorded which). These receptor sequences come from a woman aged 40 to 49 with acute COVID-19.

The CDR3 sequence: CASSIQQQFGYTF. The CDR3 DNA is TGTGCCAGCAGTATACAGCAACAATTTGGCTACACCTTC. The chain has TRBV6-5 and TRBJ1-2; D uncertain. Germline V gene sequence: CDR1 MNHEY, CDR2 SVGAGI. Trimming shortened V by 5 bases and J by 7 bases, and 14 bases separated the two germline ends. The CDR3 covers 13 residues.

This clone showed up just once. The chain carries TRBV5-1 and TRBJ2-5, with TRBD1 identical over 8 bases. V was pared by 4 bases and J by 5 bases, with 4 bases of the junction left unmatched. Germline loops: CDR1 SGHRS, CDR2 YFSETQ. The CDR3 contains 13 residues. The CDR3, as DNA: TGCGCCAGCAGCGGTGACAGGGGCGAGACCCAGTACTTC. This codes for CASSGDRGETQYF.

As for this clone: Other DNA sequences in this sample translate to the same CDR3. V and J are TRBV19 and TRBJ1-1; D may be TRBD1 (6 bases). The V end was cut by 6 bases, the J end by 1 base, with 9 bases between. The CDR3 has 13 residues. Germline loops: CDR1 LNHDA, CDR2 SQIVND (reference sequence). The DNA for the CDR3 is TGTGCCAGTAGCCGACAGGAGAACACTGAAGCTTTCTTT. Translating it yields CASSRQENTEAFF.

The chain couples TRBV3-1 (or the pseudogene TRBV3-2) to TRBJ2-5; a possible D gene is TRBD2 (6 bases). The CDR3 extends over 15 amino acids. Trimming took 0 bases from V and 4 from J, leaving 12 bases between them. CDR1 and CDR2 (germline): LGHDT, YNNKEL (reference sequence). The CDR3 DNA reads TGTGCCAGCAGCCAAGATTGGGGGGTGAGAGAGACCCAGTACTTC. Protein product: CASSQDWGVRETQYF.

V and J are TRBV7-9 and TRBJ1-1; D is perhaps TRBD1 (5 bases). Germline V lookup: CDR1 SEHNR, CDR2 FQNEAQ (reference sequence). The CDR3 runs 13 residues. V lost 5 bases and J 6 bases, leaving 13 bases between the germline ends. As DNA, the CDR3 is TGTGCCAGCAGCAAAACCCGGGGGGCTGAAGCTTTCTTT. Amino acid sequence: CASSKTRGAEAFF. Drawing the rest from reference TRBV7-9 and TRBJ1-1, the complete variable domain is DTGVSQNPRHKITKRGQNVTFRCDPISEHNRLYWYRQTLGQGPEFLTYFQNEAQLEKSRLLSDRFSAERPKGSFSTLEIQRTEQGDSAMYLCASSKTRGAEAFFGQGTRLTVV.